Listed below are T cell receptor beta chains from one sample, sequenced in a study of T cell responses to AZD1222 COVID-19 vaccine. Measured with immunoSEQ multiplex PCR; TCRdb has only the in-frame clones, and not every one. Of around 140,000 clones detected, over 90% appear once; the ten largest clones hold roughly 5.6%. The starting material was peripheral blood, obtained on day 0 of AZD1222 vaccination. The receptor set was obtained from an adult in good health. CDR3s include the opening cysteine and the closing phenylalanine or tryptophan. The D gene is left open where the match is weak. The listing skips clone size in some rows; elsewhere it reads once, few, many or a size class.

clone_size	v_call	j_call	d_call	cdr3_aa	cdr3_nt
.	TRBV5-6	TRBJ2-7	.	CASSLALTTYEQYF	TGTGCCAGCAGCTTGGCCTTAACCACCTACGAGCAGTACTTC
.	TRBV27	TRBJ1-2	.	CAISRGDYGYTF	TGTGCCATTTCTAGGGGGGACTATGGCTACACCTTC
.	TRBV4-3	TRBJ2-7	TRBD2	CASSQDWAGGSYEQYF	TGCGCCAGCAGCCAAGATTGGGCGGGGGGCTCCTACGAGCAGTACTTC
.	TRBV15	TRBJ2-5	.	CAIREGSRGETQYF	TGTGCCATTCGAGAGGGGAGTAGGGGAGAGACCCAGTACTTC
.	TRBV30	TRBJ2-2	TRBD1	CAWRDRGGTGELFF	TGTGCCTGGAGGGACAGGGGTGGCACCGGGGAGCTGTTTTTT
few	TRBV4-3	TRBJ2-7	TRBD2	CASSQGYGRGEIEQYF	TGCGCCAGCAGCCAAGGGTACGGGAGGGGGGAGATCGAGCAGTACTTC
.	TRBV7-8	TRBJ2-7	.	CASKTSEGSYEQYF	TGTGCCAGCAAAACCTCGGAGGGATCGTACGAGCAGTACTTC
.	TRBV18	TRBJ2-5	.	CASSADTGYQETQYF	TGTGCCAGCTCAGCAGACACAGGGTACCAAGAGACCCAGTACTTC
.	TRBV10-2	TRBJ1-2	.	CASSEDSYGYTF	TGCGCCAGCAGTGAGGACAGCTATGGCTACACCTTC
.	TRBV6-2/TRBV6-3	TRBJ1-2	.	CASSSGPSYGYTF	TGTGCCAGCAGTTCCGGACCGTCCTATGGCTACACCTTC
.	TRBV7-9	TRBJ1-2	TRBD1	CASSYDREVSYTF	TGTGCCAGCAGCTATGACAGGGAAGTAAGCTACACCTTC
.	TRBV6-1	TRBJ1-6	TRBD1	CASSVGTGAGSDNSPLHF	TGTGCCAGCAGTGTCGGGACAGGAGCAGGATCGGATAATTCACCCCTCCACTTT
.	TRBV11-2	TRBJ2-2	.	CASSLVPDPNTGELFF	TGTGCCAGCAGCTTAGTACCGGACCCGAACACCGGGGAGCTGTTTTTT
.	TRBV6-4	TRBJ1-2	.	CASRQEDSPNYGYTF	TGTGCCAGCAGGCAAGAGGACAGCCCTAACTATGGCTACACCTTC
.	TRBV11-2	TRBJ1-1	.	CASSLVWGSEAFF	TGTGCCAGCAGCTTAGTGTGGGGGTCTGAAGCTTTCTTT
.	TRBV5-6	TRBJ1-4	.	CASQDRINEKLFF	TGTGCCAGTCAAGACAGAATTAATGAAAAACTGTTTTTT
.	TRBV27	TRBJ2-1	.	CASSFSGGNEQFF	TGTGCCAGCAGTTTTAGTGGGGGGAATGAGCAGTTCTTC
.	TRBV11-2	TRBJ2-3	.	CASSPETFTDTQYF	TGTGCCAGCAGCCCAGAAACGTTCACAGATACGCAGTATTTT
once	TRBV18	TRBJ1-1	.	CASSQADEAFF	TGTGCCAGCTCACAGGCGGACGAAGCTTTCTTT
.	TRBV30	TRBJ2-2	TRBD1	CAWSVGQGNTGELFF	TGTGCCTGGAGTGTGGGACAGGGGAACACCGGGGAGCTGTTTTTT
.	TRBV7-9	TRBJ2-5	.	CASSPFGQRETQYF	TGTGCCAGCAGCCCTTTTGGACAGAGGGAGACCCAGTACTTC
.	TRBV19	TRBJ1-4	.	CASSTGDGNEKLFF	TGTGCCAGTAGTACTGGGGACGGCAATGAAAAACTGTTTTTT
.	TRBV3-1/TRBV3-2	TRBJ2-1	TRBD1	CASSLHAGTGGNFAYNEQFF	TGTGCCAGCAGCCTGCACGCCGGGACAGGGGGCAACTTCGCCTACAATGAGCAGTTCTTC
.	TRBV12-5	TRBJ2-1	.	CASGLGRNQRSSYNEQFF	TGTGCTAGTGGTTTGGGCCGAAATCAGAGAAGCTCCTACAATGAGCAGTTCTTC
.	TRBV12-5	TRBJ1-2	.	CASGLVRDGANYGYTF	TGTGCTAGTGGTTTGGTACGGGACGGAGCTAACTATGGCTACACCTTC
.	TRBV6-6	TRBJ1-4	TRBD1	CASSTGGGEKLFF	TGTGCCAGCAGTACAGGGGGCGGTGAAAAACTGTTTTTT
.	TRBV30	TRBJ2-1	.	CAWSVLREQFF	TGTGCCTGGAGTGTACTTCGGGAGCAGTTCTTC
.	TRBV6-5	TRBJ1-3	TRBD1	CASSSTGGTGNTIYF	TGTGCCAGCAGCAGTACAGGGGGCACTGGAAACACCATATATTTT
.	TRBV4-1	TRBJ1-4	.	CASSHTTSNEKLFF	TGCGCCAGCAGCCACACGACATCTAATGAAAAACTGTTTTTT
.	TRBV7-8	TRBJ1-5	.	CASSLTGTENQPQHF	TGTGCCAGCAGCTTAACCGGGACGGAGAATCAGCCCCAGCATTTT
.	TRBV30	TRBJ1-6	TRBD1	CAWSEGLTGSSPLHF	TGTGCCTGGAGCGAGGGGTTGACAGGGTCTTCACCCCTCCACTTT
.	TRBV30	TRBJ1-3	.	CAWSPNGNTIYF	TGTGCCTGGAGTCCGAATGGAAACACCATATATTTT
once	TRBV19	TRBJ1-4	.	CASSTPSRDGKGKLFF	TGTGCCAGTAGTACCCCCTCGCGGGACGGGAAGGGAAAACTGTTTTTT
.	TRBV4-3	TRBJ2-4	TRBD2	CASSQVTGRGNIQYF	TGCGCCAGCAGCCAGGTGACGGGGAGGGGAAACATTCAGTACTTC
.	TRBV30	TRBJ1-6	.	CACPGGTVGKDGGPLHF	TGTGCCTGCCCCGGGGGGACGGTCGGAAAAGATGGGGGACCCCTCCACTTT
.	TRBV11-2	TRBJ2-7	.	CASSLPLAGKPAEQYF	TGTGCCAGCAGCTTACCCTTGGCGGGGAAACCGGCCGAGCAGTACTTC
.	TRBV5-1	TRBJ2-5	.	CASSLGWGETQYF	TGCGCCAGCAGCTTGGGATGGGGGGAGACCCAGTACTTC
.	TRBV19	TRBJ1-2	TRBD1	CASRIQGAPSYGYTF	TGTGCCAGTAGGATACAGGGGGCGCCGAGCTATGGCTACACCTTC
.	TRBV3-1/TRBV3-2	TRBJ2-7	.	CASSTQDPDEQYF	TGTGCCAGCAGCACGCAAGATCCGGACGAGCAGTACTTC
.	TRBV6-1	TRBJ2-3	.	CASSELADTQYF	TGTGCCAGCAGTGAATTGGCAGATACGCAGTATTTT
.	TRBV15	TRBJ1-4	TRBD1	CATSRDRAAGKLFF	TGTGCCACCAGCAGGGACAGGGCCGCGGGAAAACTGTTTTTT
.	TRBV18	TRBJ2-7	.	CASSGGTLGTYEQYF	TGTGCCAGCTCAGGCGGGACACTGGGGACCTACGAGCAGTACTTC
.	TRBV7-6	TRBJ1-2	TRBD1	CASSPLQGDYGYTF	TGTGCCAGCAGCCCCTTACAGGGGGACTATGGCTACACCTTC
.	TRBV7-9	TRBJ1-1	.	CASSPGRLGAFF	TGTGCCAGCAGCCCTGGGCGTTTGGGAGCTTTCTTT
.	TRBV28	TRBJ1-4	.	CASSRKGEKLFF	TGTGCCAGCAGTAGGAAAGGTGAAAAACTGTTTTTT
.	TRBV29-1	TRBJ2-1	TRBD2	CSARPKFASGGPRRSYNEQFF	TGCAGCGCCCGCCCCAAGTTTGCGAGCGGGGGGCCTCGCCGCTCCTACAATGAGCAGTTCTTC
.	TRBV15	TRBJ1-2	TRBD1	CATSMTGLEGYTF	TGTGCCACCAGCATGACAGGGTTGGAAGGCTACACCTTC
.	TRBV11-2	TRBJ1-2	TRBD1	CASSLNHGTGTIIDGYTF	TGTGCCAGCAGCTTAAACCATGGGACAGGGACAATTATCGATGGCTACACCTTC
.	TRBV2	TRBJ2-4	TRBD1	CASSAGQGRQGGKNIQYF	TGTGCCAGCAGTGCCGGCCAAGGACGACAGGGGGGAAAAAACATTCAGTACTTC
.	TRBV30	TRBJ2-7	.	CAWRGQGSEQYF	TGTGCCTGGAGAGGGCAGGGGAGCGAGCAGTACTTC
.	TRBV12-3/TRBV12-4	TRBJ2-7	TRBD2	CASSFSGGNEQYF	TGTGCCAGCAGTTTTAGCGGGGGGAACGAGCAGTACTTC
.	TRBV5-1	TRBJ2-3	TRBD2	CASSSTSGVTDTQYF	TGCGCCAGCAGCTCGACTAGCGGAGTAACAGATACGCAGTATTTT
few	TRBV18	TRBJ1-5	.	CASGSGRDQPQHF	TGTGCCAGCGGTTCGGGAAGGGATCAGCCCCAGCATTTT
.	TRBV5-4	TRBJ1-2	.	CASRRDGFNYGYTF	TGTGCCAGCAGACGTGACGGATTTAACTATGGCTACACCTTC
.	TRBV7-9	TRBJ2-1	TRBD2	CASSLAGGHHEQFF	TGTGCCAGCAGCTTAGCGGGAGGGCACCATGAGCAGTTCTTC
.	TRBV2	TRBJ2-3	.	CASSVKTDTQYF	TGTGCCAGCAGTGTAAAGACAGATACGCAGTATTTT
.	TRBV9	TRBJ2-3	TRBD2	CASSDTGTSSDTQYF	TGTGCCAGCAGCGATACCGGGACTAGTTCAGATACGCAGTATTTT
.	TRBV24-1	TRBJ2-5	TRBD2	CATSGILAGAQTQYF	TGTGCCACCAGTGGGATACTAGCGGGAGCTCAGACCCAGTACTTC
once	TRBV13	TRBJ2-5	TRBD1	CASSLSLSGTGDETQYF	TGTGCCAGCAGCTTGTCCCTATCCGGGACAGGGGATGAGACCCAGTACTTC